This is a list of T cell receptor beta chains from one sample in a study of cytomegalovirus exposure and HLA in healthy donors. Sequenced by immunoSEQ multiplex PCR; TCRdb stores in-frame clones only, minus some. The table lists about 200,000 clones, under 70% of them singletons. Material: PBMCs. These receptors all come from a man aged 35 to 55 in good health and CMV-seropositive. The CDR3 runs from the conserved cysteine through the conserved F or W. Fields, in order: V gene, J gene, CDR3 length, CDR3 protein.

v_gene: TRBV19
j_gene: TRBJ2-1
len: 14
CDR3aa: CASSIGEPSNEQFF

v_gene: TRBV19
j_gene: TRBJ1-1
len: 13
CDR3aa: CASAGDLRTEAFF

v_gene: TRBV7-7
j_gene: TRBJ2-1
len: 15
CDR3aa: CASSSSGGAYNEQFF

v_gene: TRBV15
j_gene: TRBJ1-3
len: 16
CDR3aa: CATSRDTGTRGNTIYF

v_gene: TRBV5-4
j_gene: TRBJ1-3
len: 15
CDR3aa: CASSWGGITGNTIYF

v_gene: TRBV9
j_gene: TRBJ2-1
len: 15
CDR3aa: CASSGSGSSYNEQFF

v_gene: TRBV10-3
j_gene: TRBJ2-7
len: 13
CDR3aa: CAITGDGSYEQYF

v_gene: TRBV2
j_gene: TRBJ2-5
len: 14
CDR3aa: CASRGQGVGETQYF

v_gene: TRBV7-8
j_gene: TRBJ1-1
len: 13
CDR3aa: CASSRTGGTEAFF

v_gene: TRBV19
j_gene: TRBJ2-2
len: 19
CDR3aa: CASSGWGTVTSSGTGELFF

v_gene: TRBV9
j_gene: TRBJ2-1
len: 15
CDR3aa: CASSARDYVYNEQFF

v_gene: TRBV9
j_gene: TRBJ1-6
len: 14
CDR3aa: CASSSVENNSPLHF

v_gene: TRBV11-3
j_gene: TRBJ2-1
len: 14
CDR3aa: CASSLRGPGNEQFF

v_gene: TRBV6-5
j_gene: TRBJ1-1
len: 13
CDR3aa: CASSYDGSPEAFF

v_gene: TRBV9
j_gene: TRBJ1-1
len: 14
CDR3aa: CASSDGALNTEAFF

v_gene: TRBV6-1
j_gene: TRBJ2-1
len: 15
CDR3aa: CASSRTGGPYNEQFF

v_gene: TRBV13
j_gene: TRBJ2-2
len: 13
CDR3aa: CASSPSSPGELFF

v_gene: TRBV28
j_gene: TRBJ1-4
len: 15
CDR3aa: CASSYRDRGSEKLFF